The 30 T cell receptor beta chains reported below all come from one sample, sequenced in a study of cytomegalovirus exposure and HLA in healthy donors. PCR amplification relied on 60 Vbeta primers (plus 13 Jbeta primers). Measured with immunoSEQ multiplex PCR; TCRdb has only the in-frame clones, and not every one. The sample carries about 180,000 clones, around 83% recorded once. Sequencing input: PBMCs. The receptors originated from a girl aged 2 to 10 in good health and CMV-seropositive.

The chain joins TRBV7-9 to TRBJ2-7; D perhaps matches TRBD1 (6 bases). The germline V gene has CDR1 SEHNR and CDR2 FQNEAQ (reference sequence). The CDR3 has 18 amino acids. The V end lost 4 bases, the J end lost 3 bases, and 25 bases lay between the germline ends. This CDR3 is CASSSGVVGYRAYYEQYF. CDR3 nucleotide sequence: TGTGCCAGCAGCTCAGGTGTCGTCGGATACAGGGCCTACTACGAGCAGTACTTC.

The chain is built from TRBV4-2 and TRBJ1-6, with D possibly TRBD1 on 6 matching bases. The V end was cut by 3 bases, the J end by 4 bases, with 13 bases between. Germline CDR1 is LGHNA and CDR2 is YNFKEQ. The CDR3 is 16 amino acids. The CDR3, as DNA: TGTGCCAGCAGCCACAGCCCGACAGGATATAATTCACCCCTCCACTTT. It yields the protein CASSHSPTGYNSPLHF.

This sequence joins TRBV19 and TRBJ2-1; 7 bases map to TRBD1. Trimming cost V 3 bases and J 5 bases; bases outside gene matches: 10. Looked up from germline, CDR1 is LNHDA and CDR2 is SQIVND (reference sequence). The CDR3 totals 16 residues. CDR3 residues: CASSIGDQTGNNEQFF. For the CDR3, the DNA is TGTGCCAGTAGTATTGGGGATCAGACAGGGAACAATGAGCAGTTCTTC.

The chain uses TRBV19 and TRBJ1-1, with TRBD1 matching over 10 bases. From germline, CDR1 is LNHDA and CDR2 SQIVND (reference sequence). V gave up 4 bases and J gave up 11 bases; unmatched junction bases: 10. The CDR3 has 14 residues. DNA of the CDR3: TGTGCCAGTAGTAATCCCCGGGACAGGGGAGACGCTTTCTTT. Translating it yields CASSNPRDRGDAFF.

This chain links TRBV7-2 with TRBJ2-6, with 9 bases matching TRBD1. Per germline, CDR1 SGHTA and CDR2 FQGNSA. The V gene end was trimmed by 5 bases and the J gene end by 1 base; junction bases not matched to a gene: 9. The CDR3 consists of 18 residues. The CDR3 is CASSPVTGGASGANVLTF. The CDR3 DNA is TGTGCCAGCAGCCCTGTTACAGGGGGCGCATCTGGGGCCAACGTCCTGACTTTC.

CDR3 DNA: TGTGCCAGCAGCCCGGCGGGCTCGGGGGGTGCTAATGAAAAACTGTTTTTT. Its protein product is CASSPAGSGGANEKLFF. The gene calls are TRBV7-8 and TRBJ1-4; TRBD1 might be the D (5 bases). The CDR3 length is 17 residues. Trimming took 5 bases from V and 3 from J, leaving 19 bases between them. Germline V gene lookup returns CDR1 SGHVS and CDR2 FQNEAQ.

The V call is TRBV12-5, the J call TRBJ2-7, with 11 bases that match TRBD2. Looked up from germline, CDR1 is LGHNT and CDR2 is FRNRAP. V shed 0 bases, J shed 2 bases, and the junction held 0 bases outside the gene matches. The CDR3 spans 15 residues. The CDR3 is CASGLVLAGAYEQYF. CDR3 sequence (DNA): TGTGCTAGTGGTTTGGTACTAGCGGGAGCCTACGAGCAGTACTTC.

V usage is TRBV30 and J usage is TRBJ1-2, with D possibly matching TRBD1 (5 bases). The CDR3 sequence is 13 residues long. The ends were cut back, 2 bases at V and 3 bases at J, with 10 bases in the middle. Germline loops: CDR1 GTSNPN, CDR2 SVGIG (reference sequence). The chain's CDR3 is CAWSWQGDYGYTF. CDR3 nucleotides: TGTGCCTGGAGTTGGCAGGGCGACTATGGCTACACCTTC.

This clone was recorded a few times. This chain connects TRBV5-4 to TRBJ1-1; D remains unclear. CDR1 and CDR2 (germline): SGHNT, YYREEE (reference sequence). V was shortened by 2 bases and J by 5 bases, with 10 bases between the two germline ends. The CDR3 totals 13 residues. As DNA, the CDR3 is TGTGCCAGCAGCTTTTCTCGTAATACTGAAGCTTTCTTT. Encoded protein: CASSFSRNTEAFF.

The V gene is TRBV30, the J gene TRBJ1-1; tentative D call: TRBD1 (5 bases). The CDR3 consists of 15 residues. Germline CDR1 reads GTSNPN; CDR2 reads SVGIG (reference sequence). Deletions cut 2 bases from V and 0 bases from J, with 13 bases between. CDR3 coding DNA: TGTGCCTGGAGTCCTTTTCGGGGGATGAACACTGAAGCTTTCTTT. This encodes CAWSPFRGMNTEAFF.

The V and J genes are TRBV5-1 and TRBJ1-5; TRBD1 agrees at 9 bases. The CDR3 totals 17 residues. CDR1 and CDR2 (germline): SGHRS, YFSETQ. V lost 4 bases, J lost 6 bases, and 14 bases stayed unmatched. The CDR3 sequence is CASSLSPSLTGGQPQHF. For the CDR3, the DNA is TGCGCCAGCAGCCTATCGCCAAGCTTGACAGGGGGTCAGCCCCAGCATTTT.

J is TRBJ2-3 and V is TRBV6-5; D may be TRBD2 (7 bases). Germline lookup yields CDR1 MNHEY and CDR2 SVGAGI. Trimming removed 6 bases from V and 4 bases from J, with 17 bases in between. The CDR3 consists of 15 residues. CDR3 coding DNA: TGTGCCAGCAGCCCCCGCCGGGGGGCGGCAGATACGCAGTATTTT. Translating gives CASSPRRGAADTQYF.

The V and J genes are TRBV14 and TRBJ1-1, with TRBD1 matching 9 bases. V lost 0 bases, J lost 8 bases, and 7 bases stayed unmatched. Germline V CDR1 and CDR2: SGHDN, FVKESK. CDR3 size: 15 residues. CDR3 DNA sequence: TGTGCCAGCAGCCAAGAAACAGGGGGCTGGAACGAAGCTTTCTTT. Its protein product is CASSQETGGWNEAFF.

The gene calls are TRBV15 and TRBJ2-1; 10 nucleotides align to TRBD1. The length of the CDR3 is 15 residues. V was clipped by 5 bases and J by 8 bases; unmatched bases: 9. The germline V gene has CDR1 LNHNV and CDR2 YYDKDF (reference sequence). The CDR3 coding sequence is TGTGCCACCAGCCGTCGACAGGGGGCTATGGATGAGCAGTTCTTC. Encoded protein: CATSRRQGAMDEQFF.

V is TRBV15 and J is TRBJ1-2; D possibly corresponds to TRBD1 (6 bases). Germline assignment: CDR1 LNHNV and CDR2 YYDKDF (reference sequence). Trimming shortened V by 5 bases and J by 11 bases, and 21 bases separated the two germline ends. The CDR3 length is 14 residues. The CDR3 protein is CATSSKRGGPGYTF. The DNA of the CDR3 is TGTGCCACCAGCTCGAAGCGCGGGGGCCCGGGTTACACCTTC.

The rearrangement links TRBV29-1 to TRBJ2-1; 10 bases line up with TRBD1. The CDR3 contains 18 residues. J gave up 4 bases and V 7 bases, and 19 bases lay outside the gene matches. CDR1 and CDR2 (germline): SQVTM, ANQGSEA. DNA for the CDR3: TGCAGCGCTGAGGGGGACGACAGGGGGCATAAGGGGTACAATGAGCAGTTCTTC. Protein sequence: CSAEGDDRGHKGYNEQFF.

V and J are TRBV27 and TRBJ2-5; D call uncertain. The V gene's germline CDR1 is MNHEY and CDR2 SMNVEV (reference sequence). CDR3 length equals 13 residues. V was clipped by 5 bases and J by 2 bases, with 9 bases between them. CDR3 residues: CASSTSLQETQYF. In DNA, the CDR3 is TGTGCCAGCAGTACCTCGCTACAAGAGACCCAGTACTTC.

V and J are TRBV12-5 and TRBJ2-7; D is perhaps TRBD1 (5 bases). Germline V lookup: CDR1 LGHNT, CDR2 FRNRAP. V lost 0 bases to trimming and J lost 7 bases, with 13 bases between them. This CDR3 spans 14 amino acids. In DNA, the CDR3 is TGTGCTAGTGGTTTGGTACCAGGGCCAGGGGAGCAGTACTTC. This encodes CASGLVPGPGEQYF.

The chain carries TRBV27 and TRBJ2-3; TRBD2 aligns across 7 bases. CDR3 size: 15 residues. Germline CDR1 is MNHEY and CDR2 is SMNVEV (reference sequence). The junction had 6 bases not matched to a gene; V was cut back by 3 bases and J by 3 bases. The CDR3 DNA reads as TGTGCCAGCAGTTTTGGGAGGGTTGGTACAGATACGCAGTATTTT. This translates into CASSFGRVGTDTQYF.

CDR3 nucleotides: TGTGCCAGCAGCACCCATGGGACTAGCGAAGAGCAGTACTTC. Translation gives CASSTHGTSEEQYF. The J gene is TRBJ2-7, the V gene TRBV14; 10 nucleotides line up with TRBD2. The CDR3 consists of 14 residues. V lost 5 bases to trimming and J lost 7 bases; unmatched junction nucleotides: 8. The germline gives CDR1 SGHDN, CDR2 FVKESK.

The chain employs TRBV30 and TRBJ2-2; 7 bases map to TRBD1. Germline V CDR1 and CDR2: GTSNPN, SVGIG (reference sequence). The CDR3 has 13 amino acids. The ends lost 4 bases at V and 6 bases at J; junction bases unmatched: 5. CDR3 DNA: TGTGCCTGGACGGGACAGATTGCCGGGGAGCTGTTTTTT. Amino acids: CAWTGQIAGELFF.

The chain has TRBV6-1 and TRBJ1-5; D unresolved. The length of the CDR3 is 14 residues. Per germline, CDR1 MNHNS and CDR2 SASEGT. V was clipped by 5 bases and J by 5 bases, with 13 bases between them. CDR3 protein: CASSPEGLYQPQHF. The DNA of the CDR3 is TGTGCCAGCAGTCCTGAGGGTCTCTATCAGCCCCAGCATTTT.

The gene calls are TRBV7-8 and TRBJ1-1; tentative D call: TRBD1 (6 bases). The CDR3 contains 14 residues. Deletions cut 5 bases from V and 2 bases from J, with 12 bases between. Germline loops: CDR1 SGHVS, CDR2 FQNEAQ. DNA of the CDR3: TGTGCCAGCAGCGACATACAGGGAAACACTGAAGCTTTCTTT. It encodes CASSDIQGNTEAFF. Full variable domain (remainder filled in from reference TRBV7-8 and TRBJ1-1): GAGVSQSPRYKVAKRGQDVALRCDPISGHVSLFWYQQALGQGPEFLTYFQNEAQLDKSGLPSDRFFAERPEGSVSTLKIQRTQQEDSAVYLCASSDIQGNTEAFFGQGTRLTVV.

The rearrangement joins TRBV5-4 to TRBJ2-1, with 12 bases identical to TRBD1. CDR1 and CDR2 from the germline V gene are SGHNT and YYREEE (reference sequence). V gave up 1 base and J gave up 12 bases; unmatched junction bases: 8. The CDR3 sequence is 15 residues long. The CDR3 protein is CASSLRDRGLVGQFF. CDR3 DNA sequence: TGTGCCAGCAGCTTGAGGGACAGGGGGCTAGTAGGGCAGTTCTTC.

V is TRBV5-6 and J is TRBJ2-3; a possible D gene is TRBD1 (5 bases). The CDR3 totals 14 residues. Germline-derived CDR1 and CDR2 are SGHDT and YYEEEE. Trimming pared 0 bases from V and 4 bases from J, leaving 9 bases between. The CDR3 region is CASSLAARADTQYF. CDR3 bases: TGTGCCAGCAGCTTGGCGGCCAGGGCAGATACGCAGTATTTT.

This rearrangement joins TRBV2 to TRBJ1-2; 8 nucleotides line up with TRBD1. The CDR3 has 13 residues. Unmatched junction bases numbered 6, after V lost 6 bases and J lost 6 bases. Germline V gene sequence: CDR1 SNHLY, CDR2 FYNNEI. The CDR3 sequence: CASRWTGTDGYTF. In nucleotides, the CDR3 is TGTGCCAGCAGGTGGACAGGGACTGATGGCTACACCTTC.

V usage is TRBV2 and J usage is TRBJ2-1, with a weak D call TRBD2 (6 bases). The CDR3 extends over 19 amino acids. Germline V CDR1 and CDR2: SNHLY, FYNNEI. Trimming removed 1 base from V and 4 bases from J, with 23 bases in between. CDR3 DNA sequence: TGTGCCAGCAGTGAAGGGTCTAATGTACGGGGCGGGAAATACAATGAGCAGTTCTTC. Translated: CASSEGSNVRGGKYNEQFF. The variable domain in full, completed from reference TRBV2 and TRBJ2-1, reads EPEVTQTPSHQVTQMGQEVILRCVPISNHLYFYWYRQILGQKVEFLVSFYNNEISEKSEIFDDQFSVERPDGSNFTLKIRSTKLEDSAMYFCASSEGSNVRGGKYNEQFFGPGTRLTVL.

V usage is TRBV11-2 and J usage is TRBJ1-1, with D maybe TRBD1 (6 bases). The CDR3 is made up of 15 amino acids. The V end was cut by 5 bases, the J end by 5 bases, with 18 bases between. The germline V gene has CDR1 SGHAT and CDR2 FQNNGV. The DNA for the CDR3 is TGTGCCAGCAGCCCGCTTCCGGGGGGCTTTACTGAAGCTTTCTTT. This codes for CASSPLPGGFTEAFF. The full variable domain, rest sourced from reference TRBV11-2 and TRBJ1-1, is EAGVAQSPRYKIIEKRQSVAFWCNPISGHATLYWYQQILGQGPKLLIQFQNNGVVDDSQLPKDRFSAERLKGVDSTLKIQPAKLEDSAVYLCASSPLPGGFTEAFFGQGTRLTVV.

This clone is a singleton in its sample. This chain uses TRBV5-1 with TRBJ2-3, with 8 bases lining up with TRBD2. V was clipped by 2 bases and J by 3 bases; unmatched bases: 8. In germline, CDR1 is SGHRS, CDR2 YFSETQ. This CDR3 is 16 amino acids long. The chain's CDR3 is CASSFSAPGGTDTQYF. The DNA for the CDR3 is TGCGCCAGCAGCTTCTCAGCCCCGGGGGGGACAGATACGCAGTATTTT.

This chain joins TRBV14 and TRBJ2-5, with a tentative D call TRBD2 (6 bases). V lost 1 base, J lost 1 base, and 7 bases lay in between. Per the germline V gene, CDR1 is SGHDN and CDR2 is FVKESK. The CDR3 has 14 residues. This CDR3 reads CASSQVGGQETQYF. CDR3 coding DNA: TGTGCCAGCAGCCAAGTGGGGGGCCAAGAGACCCAGTACTTC.